This TCR beta chain stems from a study of CD8+CD57+ T cells in acquired aplastic anemia. Patients picked for sequencing had shown CD8+CD57+ cell expansion detected by flow cytometry. Genomic DNA acted as the template from which TCR beta VDJ combination and CDR3 sequence profiling were carried out. TCRdb used MiXCR to reprocess the reads, holding one entry per CDR3 protein. The sample has some 150,000 distinct CDR3 sequences, 70% to 80% seen once. Sequencing was carried out using sorted CD4+, CD8+, or CD8+CD57+ T cells (not recorded which) from PBMCs. The origin of this receptor is a human donor with aplastic anemia.

The CDR3 region is CASSSPQGRNTEAFF. CDR3 bases: TGTGCCAGCAGCTCCCCACAGGGACGGAACACTGAAGCTTTCTTT. The chain combines TRBV7-9 with TRBJ1-1; perhaps TRBD1 as D (6 bases). This CDR3 comprises 15 residues. V shed 4 bases and J shed 1 base, with 13 bases lying between them. Germline CDR1 SEHNR, CDR2 FQNEAQ (reference sequence).